The 24 T cell receptor beta chains below were found in one sample sequenced in a study of cytomegalovirus exposure and HLA in healthy donors. The PCR had 60 Vbeta and 13 Jbeta primers. Produced via immunoSEQ multiplex PCR; TCRdb's table is partial and in-frame only. The sample consists of approximately 290,000 clones, 80% of them appearing once. Source material: PBMCs. The receptors shown here come from a girl aged 2 to 9 in good health and CMV-seronegative.

This chain uses TRBV7-3 with TRBJ2-7; 13 bases map to TRBD2. CDR3 length: 16 residues. V lost 0 bases to trimming and J lost 6 bases; unmatched junction nucleotides: 5. Germline V gene lookup returns CDR1 SGHTA and CDR2 FQGTGA. CDR3: CASSLTAGLAGIEQYF. As DNA, the CDR3 is TGTGCCAGCAGCTTAACTGCGGGACTAGCGGGAATCGAGCAGTACTTC.

This rearrangement joins TRBV5-1 to TRBJ2-3, with 8 bases lining up with TRBD2. Germline values: CDR1 SGHRS, CDR2 YFSETQ. The CDR3 length is 15 residues. V trimming: 3 bases; J trimming: 1 base; junction bases outside the gene matches: 4. The CDR3 DNA reads as TGCGCCAGCAGCTATGAACTAGCGGGCACAGATACGCAGTATTTT. Protein: CASSYELAGTDTQYF.

This chain's CDR3 is CASSWDRGAAEQYF. The DNA of the CDR3 is TGTGCCAGCAGTTGGGACAGGGGGGCTGCCGAGCAGTACTTC. The V and J genes are TRBV6-5 and TRBJ2-7, with 11 positions matching TRBD1. V shed 4 bases, J shed 6 bases, and the junction held 5 bases outside the gene matches. Germline CDR1 and CDR2: MNHEY and SVGAGI. The CDR3 totals 14 residues.

The genes are TRBV5-4 and TRBJ1-2; the D is unclear. CDR3 length equals 15 residues. The V end lost 0 bases, the J end lost 3 bases, and 12 bases lay between the germline ends. The germline V gene encodes CDR1 SGHNT and CDR2 YYREEE (reference sequence). The chain's CDR3 is CASSLGAARYYGYTF. The CDR3 nucleotides are TGTGCCAGCAGCTTGGGGGCAGCCCGTTACTATGGCTACACCTTC.

The J gene is TRBJ2-1, the V gene TRBV5-1, with D maybe TRBD2 (6 bases). This CDR3 has 13 amino acids. Per germline, CDR1 SGHRS and CDR2 YFSETQ. The germline V and J ends were trimmed by 4 bases and 5 bases, with 10 bases remaining between them. The CDR3: CASSPGLNNEQFF. DNA for the CDR3: TGCGCCAGCAGCCCGGGACTTAACAATGAGCAGTTCTTC. Supplemented by reference TRBV5-1 and TRBJ2-1, the full variable domain reads KAGVTQTPRYLIKTRGQQVTLSCSPISGHRSVSWYQQTPGQGLQFLFEYFSETQRNKGNFPGRFSGRQFSNSRSEMNVSTLELGDSALYLCASSPGLNNEQFFGPGTRLTVL.

There are a few counts of this clone. The chain links TRBV28 to TRBJ1-5; 8 nucleotides match TRBD1. The CDR3 totals 15 residues. CDR1 is MDHEN and CDR2 is SYDVKM in the germline V gene. V shed 7 bases, J shed 4 bases, and the junction held 9 bases outside the gene matches. CDR3: CASTQGANKNQPQHF. CDR3 DNA: TGTGCCAGCACCCAGGGGGCGAACAAAAATCAGCCCCAGCATTTT. The full variable domain, completed using reference TRBV28 and TRBJ1-5, is DVKVTQSSRYLVKRTGEKVFLECVQDMDHENMFWYRQDPGLGLRLIYFSYDVKMKEKGDIPEGYSVSREKKERFSLILESASTNQTSMYLCASTQGANKNQPQHFGDGTRLSIL.

This chain links TRBV29-1 with TRBJ2-3; D possibly corresponds to TRBD1 (5 bases). Trimming removed 7 bases at V and 0 bases at J, with 26 bases between. The germline V gene encodes CDR1 SQVTM and CDR2 ANQGSEA. This CDR3 contains 18 residues. The CDR3 sequence: CSAGRGSGWKFSTDTQYF. CDR3 bases: TGCAGCGCAGGGCGAGGTTCGGGCTGGAAATTTAGCACAGATACGCAGTATTTT.

This clone was picked up a small number of times. The chain carries TRBV6-6 and TRBJ2-5, with a weak D call TRBD1 (6 bases). V shed 7 bases and J shed 2 bases, with 17 bases lying between them. CDR1 is MNHNY and CDR2 is SVGAGI in the germline V gene (reference sequence). This CDR3 is 15 amino acids long. CDR3 nucleotides: TGTGCCAGCATAAAAGAACAGGGTTCACAAGAGACCCAGTACTTC. Encoded protein: CASIKEQGSQETQYF.

Points on this clone: The sample carries other DNA sequences with the same CDR3. The chain carries TRBV19 and TRBJ1-1; D not resolved. CDR3 length: 13 amino acids. Germline V lookup: CDR1 LNHDA, CDR2 SQIVND (reference sequence). The V end was cut by 3 bases, the J end by 1 base, with 6 bases between. The CDR3 bases are TGTGCCAGTAGTATGCCAGGGAACACTGAAGCTTTCTTT. Amino acids: CASSMPGNTEAFF.

The chain recombines TRBV2 with TRBJ1-1; TRBD1 is a possible D gene (6 bases). The V end was cut by 6 bases, the J end by 1 base, with 9 bases between. There are 13 residues in the CDR3. Germline-derived CDR1 and CDR2 are SNHLY and FYNNEI. The CDR3: CASRLDRNTEAFF. CDR3 sequence (DNA): TGTGCCAGCAGATTGGACAGGAACACTGAAGCTTTCTTT.

This chain uses TRBV23-1 with TRBJ1-1; D is ambiguous. TRBV23-1 is an ORF, with its function uncertain. The CDR3 covers 10 residues. V was pared by 10 bases and J by 6 bases, with 9 bases between. CDR3 DNA sequence: TGCGCCACAAGAAAGCCTGAAGCTTTCTTT. Amino acids: CATRKPEAFF.

This rearrangement joins TRBV2 to TRBJ1-2; D perhaps matches TRBD1 (5 bases). Germline loops: CDR1 SNHLY, CDR2 FYNNEI. With 7 bases removed from V and 4 bases from J, the gap between germline ends came to 7 bases. There are 11 residues in the CDR3. CDR3 sequence (DNA): TGTGCCAGCACCAGGGCCTATGGCTACACCTTC. Its translation: CASTRAYGYTF.

J is TRBJ2-7 and V is TRBV18; D is perhaps TRBD2 (6 bases). CDR3 size: 15 residues. The V gene's germline CDR1 is KGHSH and CDR2 LQKENI. Trimming left V 1 base short and J 5 bases short, with 15 bases between. CDR3 amino acids: CASSPLSGSLHEQYF. CDR3 bases: TGTGCCAGCTCACCACTTTCCGGGAGTCTCCACGAGCAGTACTTC.

The chain joins TRBV18 to TRBJ1-5, with a tentative D call TRBD1 (5 bases). The germline CDR1 and CDR2 sequences are KGHSH and LQKENI. This CDR3 comprises 14 residues. Trimming took off 4 bases at V and 9 bases at J, with 16 bases between the two ends. CDR3 sequence (DNA): TGTGCCAGCTCACGGGGGGGAGGAGAGCGGCCCCAGCATTTT. Translation gives CASSRGGGERPQHF. Combining the CDR3 with reference TRBV18 and TRBJ1-5 gives the whole variable domain NAGVMQNPRHLVRRRGQEARLRCSPMKGHSHVYWYRQLPEEGLKFMVYLQKENIIDESGMPKERFSAEFPKEGPSILRIQQVVRGDSAAYFCASSRGGGERPQHFGDGTRLSIL.

The genes are TRBV27 and TRBJ2-2, with 7 positions matching TRBD2. Germline values: CDR1 MNHEY, CDR2 SMNVEV (reference sequence). With 2 bases clipped from V and 9 bases from J, the junction kept 3 bases outside the gene matches. The CDR3 runs to 13 residues. CDR3 protein: CASSLRGSRELFF. As DNA, the CDR3 is TGTGCCAGCAGTTTACGCGGGAGCCGGGAGCTGTTTTTT.

The genes are TRBV18 and TRBJ1-6; 9 nucleotides match TRBD1. V shed 1 base, J shed 9 bases, and the junction held 4 bases outside the gene matches. Germline assignment: CDR1 KGHSH and CDR2 LQKENI. The CDR3 runs 15 residues. The CDR3 DNA reads as TGTGCCAGCTCACCACTGACAGGGGGAAGTTCACCCCTCCACTTT. Protein: CASSPLTGGSSPLHF.

V and J are TRBV28 and TRBJ1-5; D perhaps matches TRBD1 (5 bases). V was pared by 6 bases and J by 1 base, with 13 bases between. This CDR3 region has 15 residues. Germline CDR1 and CDR2: MDHEN and SYDVKM. The CDR3 DNA follows: TGTGCCAGCAGGTTTATGACAGTAAGCAATCAGCCCCAGCATTTT. Its protein product is CASRFMTVSNQPQHF.

This clone has just a few counts. Other nucleotide sequences from this sample produce the same CDR3. The rearrangement links TRBV6-5 to TRBJ2-3; 8 bases fit TRBD1. V was pared by 3 bases and J by 3 bases, with 5 bases of the junction left unmatched. The V gene's germline CDR1 is MNHEY and CDR2 SVGAGI. The CDR3 has 15 amino acids. The CDR3 bases are TGTGCCAGCAGTTATGGACAGGGTAGGACAGATACGCAGTATTTT. It specifies CASSYGQGRTDTQYF.

Here the CDR3 reads CASSIRAGETYEQYF. The CDR3 DNA reads as TGTGCCAGTAGTATCAGAGCGGGAGAGACCTACGAGCAGTACTTC. The rearrangement uses TRBV19 and TRBJ2-7; 8 bases map to TRBD2. V shed 3 bases, J shed 2 bases, and the junction held 6 bases outside the gene matches. Germline loops: CDR1 LNHDA, CDR2 SQIVND (reference sequence). The CDR3 runs 15 residues.

The chain employs TRBV11-2 and TRBJ2-5; TRBD1 agrees at 9 bases. J lost 4 bases, V lost 0 bases, and 9 bases had no gene match. Germline-derived CDR1 and CDR2 are SGHAT and FQNNGV. The CDR3 has 17 amino acids. CDR3 loop: CASSLEAPGTGLETQYF. In nucleotides, the CDR3 is TGTGCCAGCAGCTTAGAAGCCCCCGGGACAGGGTTAGAGACCCAGTACTTC.

The chain recombines TRBV6-1 with TRBJ1-1, with 7 bases lining up with TRBD1. CDR1 is MNHNS and CDR2 is SASEGT in the germline V gene. The ends lost 3 bases at V and 13 bases at J; junction bases unmatched: 11. The CDR3 covers 13 residues. The CDR3 region has the DNA TGTGCCAGCAGTGACCCCTTCGGGACAGTTGATTTCTTT. It specifies CASSDPFGTVDFF.

The chain employs TRBV6-5 and TRBJ1-2, with 9 bases aligning to TRBD1. Trimming cost V 4 bases and J 6 bases; bases outside gene matches: 3. Germline CDR1 is MNHEY and CDR2 is SVGAGI. This CDR3 region has 13 residues. In DNA form, the CDR3 reads TGTGCCAGCAGTTCGGACAGGGGAGATGGCTACACCTTC. Its translation is CASSSDRGDGYTF.

DNA for the CDR3: TGTGCCAGCAGAGGACAGGACGGTGGCTACACCTTC. Its translation is CASRGQDGGYTF. This chain joins TRBV7-3 and TRBJ1-2; 7 nucleotides match TRBD1. Germline CDR1 is SGHTA and CDR2 is FQGTGA. Trimming cost V 6 bases and J 7 bases; bases outside gene matches: 5. The CDR3 contains 12 residues.

In its sample, this clone was seen a few times. The rearrangement joins TRBV27 to TRBJ2-5, with 10 bases that match TRBD1. Germline values: CDR1 MNHEY, CDR2 SMNVEV (reference sequence). The length of the CDR3 is 15 residues. The J segment lost 5 bases and the V segment lost 6 bases, leaving 9 bases of the junction unmatched. CDR3 residues: CASSPGQGPRETQYF. DNA of the CDR3: TGTGCCAGCAGCCCGGGACAGGGGCCGAGGGAGACCCAGTACTTC.